This TCR beta chain was obtained from a study of blood T cell repertoires in COVID-19 (dated by TCRdb to between 2020 and 2021). Context from the whole study: Samples from collaborators originated in the United States, Italy and Spain and spanned both the acute and convalescent phases of COVID-19. The repertoires were released in a freely available public database intended as a resource for research on the immune response to SARS-CoV-2. Subjects who had been exposed to COVID-19, were actively infected with it, or had recovered from it provided the deeply sampled blood TCRbeta repertoires that made up the dataset. The samples were drawn from the first 160 participants of the ongoing ImmuneRACE study and from 1,200 or so subjects provided by 6 global collaborators. Where HLA class I and class II types were available, the types were taken from metadata supplied by the sample provider, not from assay-based typing. The prospective study material was composed of cDNA or gDNA derived from T cells, B-cell-depleted T cells, or PBMCs. Sample metadata almost always included a de-identified subject ID, COVID-19 status, age in years and sex.

TCRbeta CDR3 regions were amplified from genomic DNA using the immunoSEQ Assay, a bias-controlled multiplex PCR. Per the original workflow: Within the assay, amplification of reference gene primers was used to estimate how many nucleated cells each sample contained. To quantify the absolute abundance of each unique TCRbeta CDR3 rearrangement, sequence reads were collapsed and filtered. For each sample, productive Simpson clonality was calculated as the square root of Simpson's diversity index across productive rearrangements. Not all clones reach the TCRdb copy of this immuneACCESS table, which keeps in-frame sequences only. Checked studies attribute under half of the gap to unresolved V genes and leave the rest unexplained. Clone size and the V and J calls come from that table; the DNA yielded D and trimming. The sample table holds around 230,000 clones, of which 75% to 90% were seen once. The ten biggest clones cover around 2.5% of the sample.

The CDR3 runs 13 amino acids, cysteine and phenylalanine included. The read is trimmed to its CDR3 DNA, 39 bases read in frame from base 1. Trimming takes 4 bases from V and 0 bases from J, and the germline ends sit 7 bases apart. The germline V gene (reference sequence) specifies GTSNPN as CDR1 and SVGIG as CDR2. The study at large found these results: The amount of clinical and demographic metadata varied by source and participant and was provided uncurated.

Of note for this clone: No cognate antigen has been identified for it. Nothing much larger sits one base from this clone, and base qualities are not available.

Collaborating institutions collected whole blood in K2EDTA tubes following their own protocols. For TCRbeta analysis, collaborators shipped samples as frozen whole blood, isolated PBMCs, or DNA extracted from either of those sample types. The source of this sequence is a woman in her seventies with active or convalescent COVID-19. The specimen sequenced was peripheral blood. This chain is built from TRBV30 and TRBJ1-3; the D gene remains uncertain. Here is the DNA: TGTGCCTGGACGGGTAGCTCTGGAAACACCATATATTTT. The encoded protein is CAWTGSSGNTIYF.